The clone carrying this T cell receptor (beta chain) was recorded a few times. The antigen remains unidentified. These data originate in a study of T cells in Graves' hyperthyroidism and ophthalmopathy. TCR beta CDR3 regions were amplified from RNA. When the TCR CDR3 underwent first-round RT-PCR, the HTBI primer set was used. One entry per CDR3 protein results from TCRdb running MiXCR on the multiplex PCR reads. The sample records 500,000 to 650,000 distinct CDR3 sequences, approximately 48% being singletons. Study-wide results and caveats: Within blood appeared most thyroid clonotypes that had expanded above 0.001. Model-based prediction identified ophthalmopathy a median about 7 months prior to its onset.

Uncontrolled infection, other autoimmune disease, pregnancy or lactation led to exclusion. Clinical symptoms, serum thyroxine, TRAb, thyroid ultrasound and orbital computed tomography established diagnosis. V shed 1 base and J shed 8 bases, with 14 bases lying between them. Germline V lookup: CDR1 GTSNPN, CDR2 SVGIG (reference sequence). CDR3 length: 14 amino acids. Sequencing was performed on peripheral blood or thyroid tissue (not recorded which). The chain joins TRBV30 to TRBJ1-4, with TRBD1 as a possible D gene (5 bases). The receptor was isolated from an adult woman with Graves' disease, either hyperthyroidism or ophthalmopathy (not recorded which). CDR3 coding DNA: TGTGCCTGGAGTGCCTCAGGGTTAGGCGAAAAACTGTTTTTT. Translation gives CAWSASGLGEKLFF. Together with reference TRBV30 and TRBJ1-4, the CDR3 gives the full variable domain: SQTIHQWPATLVQPVGSPLSLECTVEGTSNPNLYWYRQAAGRGLQLLFYSVGIGQISSEVPQNLSASRPQDRQFILSSKKLLLSDSGFYLCAWSASGLGEKLFFGSGTQLSVL.